The 30 T cell receptor beta chains listed next were all sequenced from one sample in a study of shared clonotypes between healthy human individuals (dated by TCRdb to the early 2020s). The method behind the library was the immunoSEQ multiplex PCR assay. TCRdb provides this immuneACCESS table in a form limited to in-frame rearrangements. Some clones are lacking; in checked studies, under half of them reflect an unresolved V gene, and why the rest are absent is not known. For this sample the table gives fewer than 600,000 clones, of which around 81% were detected only once. Around 12% of the sample comes from the top ten. The sequencing sample was made of PBMCs. The receptor set was obtained from a middle-aged woman in good health. Some clones in this sample may be carry-over from other donors' samples.

V and J are TRBV28 and TRBJ1-5; 8 nucleotides align to TRBD1. Trimming took 4 bases from V and 0 from J; bases not matched to a gene: 8. The CDR3 is made up of 17 amino acids. The germline gives CDR1 MDHEN, CDR2 SYDVKM. CDR3 sequence: CASSSNGQGYSNQPQHF. The CDR3 DNA follows: TGTGCCAGCAGTTCCAACGGACAGGGATATAGCAATCAGCCCCAGCATTTT.

This rearrangement joins TRBV2 to TRBJ2-5; 7 positions match TRBD2. The V gene end was trimmed by 4 bases and the J gene end by 5 bases; junction bases not matched to a gene: 4. CDR1 is SNHLY and CDR2 is FYNNEI in the germline V gene. The CDR3 is 13 amino acids. The CDR3 region has the DNA TGTGCCAGCAGTGCGGGACTAAGGGAGACCCAGTACTTC. Protein product: CASSAGLRETQYF.

This chain links TRBV7-2 with TRBJ2-7; 10 bases match TRBD2. V shed 5 bases and J 4 bases; nucleotides not matched to a gene: 8. CDR1 is SGHTA, CDR2 FQGNSA, per germline. This CDR3 has 15 residues. DNA for the CDR3: TGTGCCAGCAGCCCGTATGCTAGCGGGGGATACGAGCAGTACTTC. It specifies CASSPYASGGYEQYF.

V usage is TRBV10-3 and J usage is TRBJ2-2; D perhaps matches TRBD2 (6 bases). CDR3 length: 17 amino acids. Trimming left V 0 bases short and J 1 base short, with 12 bases between. Germline assignment: CDR1 ENHRY and CDR2 SYGVKD. The CDR3 is CAISESVTGVNTGELFF. The CDR3 DNA sequence: TGTGCCATCAGTGAGTCTGTTACGGGAGTGAACACCGGGGAGCTGTTTTTT.

Turning to this clone: The identical CDR3 is also encoded by other nucleotide sequences in the sample. The chain combines TRBV30 with TRBJ1-4; D is unclear. V was trimmed by 5 bases and J by 0 bases, leaving 4 bases between them. Germline CDR1 reads GTSNPN; CDR2 reads SVGIG (reference sequence). CDR3 size: 12 residues. The CDR3 reads CAWGATNEKLFF. DNA for the CDR3: TGTGCCTGGGGGGCAACTAATGAAAAACTGTTTTTT.

The table lists this clone with a few counts. The chain couples TRBV5-6 to TRBJ2-7; unclear D gene. The CDR3 is made up of 13 amino acids. The germline V gene has CDR1 SGHDT and CDR2 YYEEEE. V was pared by 6 bases and J by 3 bases, with 13 bases between. CDR3 coding DNA: TGTGCCAGCACCCAGATAGGCCGCTACGAGCAGTACTTC. Its protein is CASTQIGRYEQYF.

J is TRBJ1-5 and V is TRBV14, with 11 bases matching TRBD1. From germline, CDR1 is SGHDN and CDR2 FVKESK. This CDR3 spans 18 amino acids. The junction had 11 bases not matched to a gene; V was cut back by 3 bases and J by 4 bases. Written as DNA, the CDR3 is TGTGCCAGCAGCCAGACCCGGGACAGGGGGAGTGGGAATCAGCCCCAGCATTTT. Its translation: CASSQTRDRGSGNQPQHF.

This clone showed up just once. A read error is the likely source, as a far larger clone sits one nucleotide away. The V gene is TRBV30, the J gene TRBJ2-3; D call uncertain. Germline assignment: CDR1 GTSNPN and CDR2 SVGIG (reference sequence). The CDR3 sequence is 11 residues long. As DNA, the CDR3 is TGTGCCTGTTCCCTAAGCCACACGCGGTATTTT. Residues: CACSLSHTRYF.

V is TRBV30 and J is TRBJ1-5, with D tentatively TRBD1 (6 bases). Germline V gives CDR1 GTSNPN, CDR2 SVGIG (reference sequence). There are 14 residues in the CDR3. The V end was cut by 4 bases, the J end by 2 bases, with 12 bases between. This chain's CDR3 is CAWNGGQGNQPQHF. CDR3 in DNA: TGTGCCTGGAATGGGGGGCAGGGCAATCAGCCCCAGCATTTT. The whole variable domain, remainder taken from reference TRBV30 and TRBJ1-5, is SQTIHQWPATLVQPVGSPLSLECTVEGTSNPNLYWYRQAAGRGLQLLFYSVGIGQISSEVPQNLSASRPQDRQFILSSKKLLLSDSGFYLCAWNGGQGNQPQHFGDGTRLSIL.

The chain has TRBV5-5 and TRBJ1-5; TRBD1 matches at 9 bases. Germline CDR1 and CDR2: SGHKS and YYEKEE (reference sequence). Losses at the gene ends were 2 bases for V and 9 bases for J; bases not matched to a gene: 6. The CDR3 consists of 14 residues. CDR3 nucleotide sequence: TGTGCCAGCAGCTTTGGGACAGGGTATCGGCCCCAGCATTTT. It specifies CASSFGTGYRPQHF.

V and J are TRBV7-9 and TRBJ1-5; 12 bases line up with TRBD1. This CDR3 spans 16 amino acids. Germline V gene data show CDR1 as SEHNR and CDR2 as FQNEAQ (reference sequence). V lost 5 bases, J lost 6 bases, and 8 bases stayed unmatched. The CDR3 bases are TGTGCCAGCAGCCCCGGGACAGGGGGCTCGGGTCAGCCCCAGCATTTT. Translation: CASSPGTGGSGQPQHF. Variable domain in full (rest from reference TRBV7-9 and TRBJ1-5): DTGVSQNPRHKITKRGQNVTFRCDPISEHNRLYWYRQTLGQGPEFLTYFQNEAQLEKSRLLSDRFSAERPKGSFSTLEIQRTEQGDSAMYLCASSPGTGGSGQPQHFGDGTRLSIL.

The chain combines TRBV9 with TRBJ2-6; 8 nucleotides line up with TRBD1. The V segment lost 3 bases and the J segment 2 bases; nucleotides outside the gene matches: 7. This CDR3 comprises 17 residues. Germline values: CDR1 SGDLS, CDR2 YYNGEE. This CDR3 reads CASSARTGRTGANVLTF. In DNA, the CDR3 is TGTGCCAGCAGCGCTCGGACAGGGCGAACTGGGGCCAACGTCCTGACTTTC.

The chain combines TRBV7-2 with TRBJ2-5, with D possibly matching TRBD1 (5 bases). Trimming took off 5 bases at V and 0 bases at J, with 16 bases between the two ends. Germline CDR1 reads SGHTA; CDR2 reads FQGNSA. The CDR3 totals 16 residues. The chain's CDR3 is CASSPHAVQDQETQYF. The CDR3, as DNA: TGTGCCAGCAGCCCCCACGCGGTACAGGACCAAGAGACCCAGTACTTC.

This rearrangement joins TRBV6-1 to TRBJ1-5; D is possibly TRBD1 (5 bases). CDR1 and CDR2 (germline): MNHNS, SASEGT. This CDR3 is 13 amino acids long. Trimming took 7 bases from V and 6 from J, leaving 13 bases between them. CDR3 in DNA: TGTGCCAGCACCATAAGTCAGGGTCAGCCCCAGCATTTT. Translation gives CASTISQGQPQHF.

The chain carries TRBV5-1 and TRBJ2-5; 9 bases line up with TRBD2. Trimming removed 2 bases from V and 5 bases from J; junction bases left unmatched: 7. The germline CDR1 and CDR2 sequences are SGHRS and YFSETQ. The CDR3 is made up of 15 amino acids. CDR3 sequence (DNA): TGCGCCAGCAGCTTTACTAGCGGGTCCGCGGAGACCCAGTACTTC. Amino acids: CASSFTSGSAETQYF.

The V and J genes are TRBV7-2 and TRBJ2-7; 10 bases line up with TRBD2. CDR1 is SGHTA, CDR2 FQGNSA, per germline. The V segment lost 5 bases and the J segment 3 bases; nucleotides outside the gene matches: 7. CDR3 size: 15 residues. CDR3 coding DNA: TGTGCCAGCAGCGGTACTAGCGGGATGGGCTACGAGCAGTACTTC. Its translation: CASSGTSGMGYEQYF.

The chain joins TRBV30 to TRBJ2-2, with 10 positions matching TRBD2. The CDR3 consists of 16 residues. In germline, CDR1 is GTSNPN, CDR2 SVGIG (reference sequence). The trim removed 3 bases at V and 5 bases at J, leaving 9 bases unmatched. The CDR3 DNA sequence: TGTGCCTGGAGCGGGGCTAGCGGGAGATTAACCGGGGAGCTGTTTTTT. Translated, it gives CAWSGASGRLTGELFF.

The J gene is TRBJ2-5, the V gene TRBV6-5; maybe TRBD2 (5 bases). The CDR3 runs 13 residues. V dropped 6 bases and J dropped 0 bases, with 8 bases sitting between them. Germline values: CDR1 MNHEY, CDR2 SVGAGI. The CDR3 reads CASSRGNQETQYF. In DNA, the CDR3 is TGTGCCAGCAGCCGAGGGAACCAAGAGACCCAGTACTTC.

This sequence joins TRBV5-1 and TRBJ2-3, with 8 bases matching TRBD1. CDR3 length: 17 amino acids. V gave up 1 base and J gave up 2 bases; unmatched junction bases: 9. CDR1 is SGHRS, CDR2 YFSETQ, per germline. The CDR3 region is CASSLRGAGGVTDTQYF. In nucleotides, the CDR3 is TGCGCCAGCAGCTTGCGGGGTGCAGGGGGCGTCACAGATACGCAGTATTTT.

The chain employs TRBV9 and TRBJ2-5; TRBD1 aligns across 8 bases. Per germline, CDR1 SGDLS and CDR2 YYNGEE. This CDR3 has 17 amino acids. V was pared by 0 bases and J by 5 bases, with 12 bases of the junction left unmatched. In DNA form, the CDR3 reads TGTGCCAGCAGCGTAGCCCCGGGACGACAGGGGAGGGAGACCCAGTACTTC. Its protein is CASSVAPGRQGRETQYF.

This chain links TRBV5-1 with TRBJ2-7; 10 positions match TRBD1. The germline CDR1 and CDR2 sequences are SGHRS and YFSETQ. The CDR3 has 15 residues. J gave up 4 bases and V 4 bases, and 8 bases lay outside the gene matches. For the CDR3, the DNA is TGCGCCAGCAGCGCCCGACAGGGGGCTGGGTACGAGCAGTACTTC. Its protein is CASSARQGAGYEQYF.

This clone was recorded once. The J gene is TRBJ2-3, the V gene TRBV28; D possibly corresponds to TRBD2 (6 bases). CDR1 is MDHEN and CDR2 is SYDVKM in the germline V gene. Trimming took 10 bases from V and 4 from J, leaving 15 bases between them. This CDR3 comprises 13 residues. CDR3 DNA sequence: TGTGCCACGGATCGGTGGAGGGCAGATACGCAGTATTTT. Amino acids: CATDRWRADTQYF.

The chain joins TRBV27 to TRBJ2-7; tentatively, D is TRBD1 (6 bases). Germline CDR1 reads MNHEY; CDR2 reads SMNVEV (reference sequence). The CDR3 runs to 14 residues. V gave up 4 bases and J gave up 1 base, with 11 bases separating them. The CDR3 reads CASSSGQFSYEQYF. DNA for the CDR3: TGTGCCAGCAGTTCCGGACAGTTTTCCTACGAGCAGTACTTC.

This chain joins TRBV7-6 and TRBJ2-1; a possible D gene is TRBD2 (5 bases). Trimming took off 5 bases at V and 3 bases at J, with 11 bases between the two ends. CDR3 length: 14 amino acids. Germline assignment: CDR1 SGHVS and CDR2 FNYEAQ. The chain's CDR3 is CASSPAVSYNEQFF. The CDR3 bases are TGTGCCAGCAGCCCAGCGGTTAGCTACAATGAGCAGTTCTTC.

On this clone itself: The junction departs from the called germline gene at one end, perhaps through a read error. This rearrangement joins TRBV5-6 to TRBJ2-7; D possibly corresponds to TRBD1 (5 bases). Germline lookup yields CDR1 SGHDT and CDR2 YYEEEE. The CDR3 is made up of 14 amino acids. CDR3 bases: TGTGCCAGCAGCTTTGGGGCAATCTCCCACGAGCAGTACTTC. It translates to CASSFGAISHEQYF.

This sequence joins TRBV10-3 and TRBJ2-1; D is unclear. Germline V gives CDR1 ENHRY, CDR2 SYGVKD. The CDR3 is made up of 12 amino acids. V lost 6 bases and J 4 bases, leaving 7 bases between the germline ends. DNA for the CDR3: TGTGCCATCAGGGCCGAGTACAATGAGCAGTTCTTC. Protein product: CAIRAEYNEQFF.

The chain has TRBV6-6 and TRBJ2-7; D is undetermined. This CDR3 is 16 amino acids long. Germline CDR1 is MNHNY and CDR2 is SVGAGI (reference sequence). V was clipped by 0 bases and J by 0 bases, with 12 bases between them. The CDR3 reads CASSYSAGLRSYEQYF. CDR3 coding DNA: TGTGCCAGCAGTTACTCCGCAGGCCTGCGCTCCTACGAGCAGTACTTC.

The chain is built from TRBV15 and TRBJ2-1; TRBD2 aligns across 10 bases. The CDR3 sequence is 16 residues long. Germline V gene data show CDR1 as LNHNV and CDR2 as YYDKDF (reference sequence). V lost 1 base to trimming and J lost 9 bases; unmatched junction nucleotides: 9. The CDR3 region has the DNA TGTGCCACCAGCAGAGCTAAGCGGGAGGGGTCGCTTGAGCAGTTCTTC. Protein product: CATSRAKREGSLEQFF.

The rearrangement joins TRBV28 to TRBJ2-1; possibly TRBD1 for D (6 bases). This CDR3 region has 16 residues. V shed 1 base and J shed 3 bases, with 13 bases lying between them. Germline lookup yields CDR1 MDHEN and CDR2 SYDVKM. Here the CDR3 DNA reads TGTGCCAGCAGTTTATTCCGTACAGGGAACTACAATGAGCAGTTCTTC. Its protein product is CASSLFRTGNYNEQFF.

The chain carries TRBV29-1 and TRBJ2-3; unclear D gene. The ends were cut back, 4 bases at V and 0 bases at J, with 8 bases in the middle. The length of the CDR3 is 13 residues. CDR1 and CDR2 from the germline V gene are SQVTM and ANQGSEA. The CDR3: CSVATDSTDTQYF. The CDR3, as DNA: TGCAGCGTTGCAACGGACAGCACAGATACGCAGTATTTT.